This TCR beta chain was found in a study of cytomegalovirus exposure and HLA in healthy donors. Findings of the study overall: Earlier analysis yielded a pattern in which most TCR beta V segments were productive about 87% or about 30% of the time. Three chains tied to CMV proved CMV antigen-specific in vitro.

The PCR ran on 60 Vbeta and 13 Jbeta primers. Assay: immunoSEQ multiplex PCR; the TCRdb copy retains only in-frame clones and omits some. This table has about 140,000 clones, 80% appearing once. About this clone: Its matching antigen is unknown.

Germline V CDR1 and CDR2: MDHEN, SYDVKM. The CDR3 has 14 residues. Germline trimming cut 6 bases from V and 4 bases from J; bases unmatched to any gene: 7. The chain carries TRBV28 and TRBJ1-1, with TRBD1 identical over 8 bases. The TCR sequence derives from a man between 40 and 49 years old in good health and CMV-seronegative. Material: PBMCs. The CDR3 region is CASRQETGGTEAFF. Here the CDR3 DNA reads TGTGCCAGCAGACAAGAAACAGGGGGCACTGAAGCTTTCTTT.